This section outlines one TCR beta chain sequence together with its context. Its antigen is undetermined. A junction end diverges from the germline sequence, so it may reflect a read error. The sample is drawn from a study of T cell therapy after organ transplantation. Method: immunoSEQ multiplex PCR; TCRdb's copy keeps in-frame clones and lacks some. The table has a few thousand clones, 81% seen once; the top ten hold about two fifths. Time point given: 4-8 weeks after completion of therapy. This CDR3 is 14 amino acids long. From germline, CDR1 is MNHEY and CDR2 SMNVEV (reference sequence). This clonotype was sampled from a human patient who had received a solid organ transplant and had CMV disease. Some T cells may have originated in the graft donor. Sequencing was performed on CD8+ T cells from blood, taken after autologous CMV-specific T cell therapy. The J gene is TRBJ2-7, the V gene TRBV27; TRBD1 matches at 9 bases. CDR3 residues: CASGGDGTGYGQYF. CDR3 nucleotides: TGTGCCAGCGGTGGCGACGGGACAGGGTACGGGCAGTACTTC.